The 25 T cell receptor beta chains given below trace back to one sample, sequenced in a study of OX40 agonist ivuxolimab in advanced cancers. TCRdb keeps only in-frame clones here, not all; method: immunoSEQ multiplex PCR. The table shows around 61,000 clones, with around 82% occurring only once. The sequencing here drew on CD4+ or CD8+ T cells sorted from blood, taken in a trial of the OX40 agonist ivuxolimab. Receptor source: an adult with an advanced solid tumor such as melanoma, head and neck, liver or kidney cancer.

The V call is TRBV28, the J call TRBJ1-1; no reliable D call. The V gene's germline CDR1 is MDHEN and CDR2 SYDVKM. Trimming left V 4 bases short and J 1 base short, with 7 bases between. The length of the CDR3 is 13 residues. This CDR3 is CASSSKGNTEAFF. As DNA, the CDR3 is TGTGCCAGCAGTTCGAAGGGGAACACTGAAGCTTTCTTT.

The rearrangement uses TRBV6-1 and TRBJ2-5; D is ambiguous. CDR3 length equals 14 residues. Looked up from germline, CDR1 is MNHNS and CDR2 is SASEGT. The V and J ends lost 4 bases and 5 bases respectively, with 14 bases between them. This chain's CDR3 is CASSASGGGETQYF. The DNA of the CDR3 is TGTGCCAGCAGTGCGTCAGGTGGTGGTGAGACCCAGTACTTC.

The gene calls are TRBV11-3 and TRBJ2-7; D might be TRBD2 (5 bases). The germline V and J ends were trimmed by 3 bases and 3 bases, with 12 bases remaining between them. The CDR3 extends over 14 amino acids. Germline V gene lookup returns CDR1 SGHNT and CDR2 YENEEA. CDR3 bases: TGTGCCAGCAGCTTGTCAGGAGGAAGCTACGAGCAGTACTTC. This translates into CASSLSGGSYEQYF. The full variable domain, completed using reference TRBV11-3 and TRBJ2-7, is EAGVVQSPRYKIIEKKQPVAFWCNPISGHNTLYWYLQNLGQGPELLIRYENEEAVDDSQLPKDRFSAERLKGVDSTLKIQPAELGDSAVYLCASSLSGGSYEQYFGPGTRLTVT.

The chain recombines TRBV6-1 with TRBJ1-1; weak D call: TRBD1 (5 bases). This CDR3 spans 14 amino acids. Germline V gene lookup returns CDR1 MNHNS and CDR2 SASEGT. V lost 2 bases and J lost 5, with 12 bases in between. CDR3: CASSELAGETEAFF. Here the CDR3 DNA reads TGTGCCAGCAGTGAATTGGCGGGGGAAACTGAAGCTTTCTTT.

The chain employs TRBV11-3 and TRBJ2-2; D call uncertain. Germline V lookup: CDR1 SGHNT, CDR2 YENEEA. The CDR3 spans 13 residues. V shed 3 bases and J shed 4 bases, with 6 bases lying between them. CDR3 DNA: TGTGCCAGCAGCTTGGTCACCACCGGGGAGCTGTTTTTT. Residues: CASSLVTTGELFF.

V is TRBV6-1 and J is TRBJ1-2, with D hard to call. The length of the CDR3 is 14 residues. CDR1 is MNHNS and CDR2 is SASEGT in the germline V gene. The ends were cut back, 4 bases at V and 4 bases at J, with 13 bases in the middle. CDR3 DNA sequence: TGTGCCAGCAGTGCGCTCGGGGATAGCTATGGCTACACCTTC. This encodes CASSALGDSYGYTF.

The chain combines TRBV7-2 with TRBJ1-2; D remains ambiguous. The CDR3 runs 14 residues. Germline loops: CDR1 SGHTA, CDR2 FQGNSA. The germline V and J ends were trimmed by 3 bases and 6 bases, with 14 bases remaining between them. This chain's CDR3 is CASSFLGNGDGYTF. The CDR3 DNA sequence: TGTGCCAGCAGCTTCTTGGGGAATGGTGATGGCTACACCTTC. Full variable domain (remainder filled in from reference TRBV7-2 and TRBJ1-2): GAGVSQSPSNKVTEKGKDVELRCDPISGHTALYWYRQSLGQGLEFLIYFQGNSAPDKSGLPSDRFSAERTGGSVSTLTIQRTQQEDSAVYLCASSFLGNGDGYTFGSGTRLTVV.

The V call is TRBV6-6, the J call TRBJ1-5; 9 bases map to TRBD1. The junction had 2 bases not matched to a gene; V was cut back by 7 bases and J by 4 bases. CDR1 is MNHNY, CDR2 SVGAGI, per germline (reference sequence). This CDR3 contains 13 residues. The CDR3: CASTGTGNQPQHF. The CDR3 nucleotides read TGTGCCAGCACCGGGACAGGGAATCAGCCCCAGCATTTT.

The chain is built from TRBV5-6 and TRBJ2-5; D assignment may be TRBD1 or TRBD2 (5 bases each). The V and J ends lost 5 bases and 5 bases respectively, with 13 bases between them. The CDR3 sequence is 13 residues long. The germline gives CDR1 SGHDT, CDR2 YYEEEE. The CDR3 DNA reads TGTGCCAGCAGTTCCGGGGCACGGGAGACCCAGTACTTC. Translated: CASSSGARETQYF. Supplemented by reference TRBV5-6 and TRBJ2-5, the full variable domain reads DAGVTQSPTHLIKTRGQQVTLRCSPKSGHDTVSWYQQALGQGPQFIFQYYEEEERQRGNFPDRFSGHQFPNYSSELNVNALLLGDSALYLCASSSGARETQYFGPGTRLLVL.

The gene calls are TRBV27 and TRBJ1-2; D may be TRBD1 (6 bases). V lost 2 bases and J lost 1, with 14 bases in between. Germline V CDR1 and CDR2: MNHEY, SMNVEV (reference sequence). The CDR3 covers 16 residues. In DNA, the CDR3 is TGTGCCAGCAGTTTAAAACCCACACAGGGTAACTATGGCTACACCTTC. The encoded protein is CASSLKPTQGNYGYTF.

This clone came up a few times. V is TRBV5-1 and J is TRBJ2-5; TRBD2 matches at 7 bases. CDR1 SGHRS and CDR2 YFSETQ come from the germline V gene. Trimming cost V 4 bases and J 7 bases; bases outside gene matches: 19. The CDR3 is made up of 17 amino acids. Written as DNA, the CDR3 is TGCGCCAGCAGCCTCGGGACTTCCTGGCCCGGGGAGGGGACCCAGTACTTC. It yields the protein CASSLGTSWPGEGTQYF.

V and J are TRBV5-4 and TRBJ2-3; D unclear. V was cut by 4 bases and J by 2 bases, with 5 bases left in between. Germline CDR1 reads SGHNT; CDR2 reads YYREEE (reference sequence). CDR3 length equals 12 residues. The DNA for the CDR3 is TGTGCCAGCAGCCGTGACACAGATACGCAGTATTTT. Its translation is CASSRDTDTQYF.

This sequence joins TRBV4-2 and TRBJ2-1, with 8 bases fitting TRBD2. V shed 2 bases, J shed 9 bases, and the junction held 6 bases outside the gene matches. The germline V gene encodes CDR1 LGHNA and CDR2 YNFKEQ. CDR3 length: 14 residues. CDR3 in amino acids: CASSQPGLEGEQFF. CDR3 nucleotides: TGTGCCAGCAGCCAACCGGGACTAGAAGGTGAGCAGTTCTTC.

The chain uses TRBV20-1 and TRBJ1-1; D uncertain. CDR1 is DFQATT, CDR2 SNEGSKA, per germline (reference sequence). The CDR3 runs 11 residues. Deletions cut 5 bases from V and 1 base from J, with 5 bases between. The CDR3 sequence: CSAWGNTEAFF. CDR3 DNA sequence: TGCAGTGCTTGGGGGAACACTGAAGCTTTCTTT.

The CDR3 spells CASSFSGATGNTIYF. The CDR3 nucleotides are TGTGCCAGCAGCTTCAGCGGGGCTACTGGAAACACCATATATTTT. The chain is built from TRBV7-8 and TRBJ1-3, with a tentative D call TRBD1 (5 bases). Trimming pared 3 bases from V and 2 bases from J, leaving 11 bases between. The length of the CDR3 is 15 residues. The germline CDR1 and CDR2 sequences are SGHVS and FQNEAQ.

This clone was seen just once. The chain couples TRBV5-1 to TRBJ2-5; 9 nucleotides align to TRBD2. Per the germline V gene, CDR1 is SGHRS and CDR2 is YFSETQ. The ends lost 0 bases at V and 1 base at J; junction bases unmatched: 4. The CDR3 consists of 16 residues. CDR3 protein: CASSLVPSGIQETQYF. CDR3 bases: TGCGCCAGCAGCTTGGTTCCTAGCGGGATCCAAGAGACCCAGTACTTC.

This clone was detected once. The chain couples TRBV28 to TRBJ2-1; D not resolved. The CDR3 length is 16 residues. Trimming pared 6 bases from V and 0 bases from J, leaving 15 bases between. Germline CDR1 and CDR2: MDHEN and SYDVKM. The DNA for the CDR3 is TGTGCCAGCAGCTTTTCTAAACTAAGCTCCTACAATGAGCAGTTCTTC. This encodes CASSFSKLSSYNEQFF.

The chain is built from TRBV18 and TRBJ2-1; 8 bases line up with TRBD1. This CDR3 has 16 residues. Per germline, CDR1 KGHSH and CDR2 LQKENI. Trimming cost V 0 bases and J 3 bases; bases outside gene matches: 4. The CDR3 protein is CASSPPGQAFYNEQFF. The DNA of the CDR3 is TGTGCCAGCTCACCACCGGGACAGGCTTTCTACAATGAGCAGTTCTTC.

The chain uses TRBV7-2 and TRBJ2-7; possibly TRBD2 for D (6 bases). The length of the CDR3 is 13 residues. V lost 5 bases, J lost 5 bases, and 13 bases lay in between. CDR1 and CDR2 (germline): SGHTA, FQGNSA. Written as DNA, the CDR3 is TGTGCCAGCAGCCGGCGGGGCGCAGACGAGCAGTACTTC. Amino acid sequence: CASSRRGADEQYF.

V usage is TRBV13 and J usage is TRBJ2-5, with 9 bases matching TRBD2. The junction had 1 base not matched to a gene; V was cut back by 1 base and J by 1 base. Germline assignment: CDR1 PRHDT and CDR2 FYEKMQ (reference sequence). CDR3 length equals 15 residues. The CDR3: CASSLAAGGQETQYF. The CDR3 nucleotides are TGTGCCAGCAGCTTAGCAGCGGGGGGCCAAGAGACCCAGTACTTC. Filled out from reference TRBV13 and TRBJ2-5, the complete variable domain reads AAGVIQSPRHLIKEKRETATLKCYPIPRHDTVYWYQQGPGQDPQFLISFYEKMQSDKGSIPDRFSAQQFSDYHSELNMSSLELGDSALYFCASSLAAGGQETQYFGPGTRLLVL.

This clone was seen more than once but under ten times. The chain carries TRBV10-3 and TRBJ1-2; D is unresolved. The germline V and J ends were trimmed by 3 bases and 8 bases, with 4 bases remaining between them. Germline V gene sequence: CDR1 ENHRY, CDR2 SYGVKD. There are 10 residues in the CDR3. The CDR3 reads CAISDEGYTF. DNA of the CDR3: TGTGCCATCAGTGATGAAGGCTACACCTTC.

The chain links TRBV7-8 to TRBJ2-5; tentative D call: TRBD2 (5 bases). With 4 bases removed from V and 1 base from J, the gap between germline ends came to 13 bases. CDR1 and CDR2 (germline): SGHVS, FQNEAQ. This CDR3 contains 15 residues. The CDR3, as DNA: TGTGCCAGCAGCTCTATCGGGATTCTCCAAGAGACCCAGTACTTC. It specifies CASSSIGILQETQYF.

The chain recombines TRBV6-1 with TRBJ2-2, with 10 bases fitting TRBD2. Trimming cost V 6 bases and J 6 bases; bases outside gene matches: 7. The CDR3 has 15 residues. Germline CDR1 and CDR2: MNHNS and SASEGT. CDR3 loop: CASRPGLATAGELFF. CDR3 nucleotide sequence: TGTGCCAGCAGGCCGGGACTAGCGACGGCCGGGGAGCTGTTTTTT.

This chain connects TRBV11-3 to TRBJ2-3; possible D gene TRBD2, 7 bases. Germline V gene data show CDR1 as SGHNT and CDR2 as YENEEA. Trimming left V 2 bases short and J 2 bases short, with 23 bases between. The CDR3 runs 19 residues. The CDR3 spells CASSLSGGAGDVDTDTQYF. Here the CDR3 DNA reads TGTGCCAGCAGCTTATCGGGGGGCGCAGGGGATGTGGACACAGATACGCAGTATTTT.

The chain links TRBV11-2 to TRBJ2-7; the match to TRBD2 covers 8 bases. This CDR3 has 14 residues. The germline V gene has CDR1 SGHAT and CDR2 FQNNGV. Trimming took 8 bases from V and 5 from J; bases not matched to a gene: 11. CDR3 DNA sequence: TGTGCCAGCTCACCAACTAGCGGCTATGACGAGCAGTACTTC. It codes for CASSPTSGYDEQYF.